The rows below give T cell receptor beta chains drawn from one sample of a study of CD8+CD57+ T cells in acquired aplastic anemia. TCRdb fed the reads into MiXCR, producing one record per CDR3 protein. The table shows under 200,000 distinct CDR3 sequences, with roughly 40% occurring only once. The specimen was sorted CD4+, CD8+, or CD8+CD57+ T cells (not recorded which) from PBMCs. These receptors came from a human donor in good health. Both conserved end residues are part of each CDR3. Fields, in order: CDR3 protein, CDR3 DNA, clone size, D gene, V gene, J gene. D genes are given only for firm matches. Only part of the rows carry a size: once, few, many, or a class if the clone is expanded.

CASSEVRPDF	TGTGCCAGCAGTGAGGTCAGGCCCGACTTC	NA	NA	TRBV2	TRBJ1-2
CATSPLDRRNTGELFF	TGTGCCACCAGTCCTTTGGACAGGAGGAACACCGGGGAGCTGTTTTTT	few	TRBD1	TRBV15	TRBJ2-2
CASSLTFDTQYF	TGTGCCAGCAGCCTGACCTTCGATACGCAGTATTTT	many	NA	TRBV14	TRBJ2-3
CASKTQTSYTGELFF	TGTGCCAGTAAGACCCAGACTAGTTACACCGGGGAGCTGTTTTTT	NA	NA	TRBV19	TRBJ2-2
CASSRADTLYEQYF	TGTGCCAGTAGTAGGGCGGACACCCTTTACGAGCAGTACTTC	NA	NA	TRBV19	TRBJ2-7
CASSRTGIQDTEAFF	TGTGCCAGTAGTCGAACGGGGATTCAGGACACTGAAGCTTTCTTT	many	NA	TRBV19	TRBJ1-1
CASSSDGQGRSPLHF	TGTGCCAGCAGTTCCGACGGACAGGGTCGATCACCCCTCCACTTT	NA	TRBD1	TRBV5-8	TRBJ1-6
CASSPFGRTSTDTQYF	TGTGCCAGCTCACCCTTTGGACGGACTAGCACAGATACGCAGTATTTT	NA	NA	TRBV18	TRBJ2-3
CASSLWTTNTDTQYF	TGTGCCAGCAGCTTATGGACTACCAACACAGATACGCAGTATTTT	once	NA	TRBV11-2	TRBJ2-3
CASTRRQNYGYTF	TGTGCCAGTACGCGCCGGCAAAACTATGGCTACACCTTC	many	NA	TRBV12-3/TRBV12-4	TRBJ1-2
CASSLSMDTEAFF	TGTGCCAGCTCCCTCTCCATGGACACTGAAGCTTTCTTT	few	NA	TRBV18	TRBJ1-1
CASNRQGGYTF	TGTGCCAGCAACCGACAGGGTGGCTACACCTTC	NA	TRBD1	TRBV5-6	TRBJ1-2
CATSETDQETQYF	TGTGCCACCAGTGAGACAGATCAAGAGACCCAGTACTTC	few	NA	TRBV24-1	TRBJ2-5
CASSSAGTLNTEAFF	TGTGCCAGCAGCTCCGCCGGGACACTGAACACTGAAGCTTTCTTT	NA	NA	TRBV7-8	TRBJ1-1
CASSLGQLSYEQYF	TGTGCCAGCAGCCTGGGACAGTTATCCTACGAGCAGTACTTC	NA	TRBD1	TRBV14	TRBJ2-7
CASSVGGGRTDTQYF	TGTGCCAGCAGCGTGGGTGGGGGACGCACAGATACGCAGTATTTT	NA	NA	TRBV9	TRBJ2-3
CASSLTGTGGETQYF	TGTGCCAGCAGCTTAACCGGGACAGGTGGAGAGACCCAGTACTTC	many	TRBD1	TRBV7-9	TRBJ2-5
CASSGSGTPRPEAQYF	TGTGCCAGCAGCGGAAGCGGGACTCCCCGACCGGAGGCCCAGTACTTC	many	TRBD2	TRBV5-5	TRBJ2-5